This note documents a single TCR beta chain sequence. What it recognizes is unknown. These data are taken from a study of blood T cells in healthy people across ages. Study-wide results and caveats: One million T cells yielded diversity estimates that were considered underestimates. Unsorted PBMCs ruled out conclusive naive versus antigen-experienced comparison. Per million T cells, the diversity of TCR beta decreased roughly linearly as age advanced.

The use of a sample-barcoded 5' primer and a J-beta primer mix characterized a second PCR of about 7 to 12 cycles. TCRdb reprocessed the 5' RACE reads with MiXCR, giving one entry per CDR3 protein. The table records approximately 1.5 million distinct CDR3 sequences, roughly two fifths of them present only once. The length of the CDR3 is 14 residues. The germline gives CDR1 DFQATT, CDR2 SNEGSKA (reference sequence). Trimming left V 3 bases short and J 0 bases short, with 9 bases between. The clonotype was recovered from a young woman in good health. Input material: blood. The chain is built from TRBV20-1 and TRBJ1-5; D is unclear. The CDR3 loop is CSAREVNSNQPQHF. The CDR3 DNA reads as TGCAGTGCTAGGGAAGTGAATAGCAATCAGCCCCAGCATTTT.